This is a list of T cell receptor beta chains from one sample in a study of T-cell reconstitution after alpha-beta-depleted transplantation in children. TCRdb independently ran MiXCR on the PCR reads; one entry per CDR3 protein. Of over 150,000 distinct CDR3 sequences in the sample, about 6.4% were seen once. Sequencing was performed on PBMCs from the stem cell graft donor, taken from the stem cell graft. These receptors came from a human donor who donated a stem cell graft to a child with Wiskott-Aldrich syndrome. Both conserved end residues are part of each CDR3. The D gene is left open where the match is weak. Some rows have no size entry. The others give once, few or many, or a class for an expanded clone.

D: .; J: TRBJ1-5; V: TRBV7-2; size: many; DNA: TGTGCCAGCAGCTTAGAGAGCAATCAGCCCCAGCATTTT; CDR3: CASSLESNQPQHF
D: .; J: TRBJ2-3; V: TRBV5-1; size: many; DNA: TGCGCCAGCAGCTTCTTAGGGTCCCCTGGCACAGATACGCAGTATTTT; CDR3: CASSFLGSPGTDTQYF
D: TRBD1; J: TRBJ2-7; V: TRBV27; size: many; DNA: TGTGCCAGCAGTAGTCCCGGACAGGGGCGTTCCTACGAGCAGTACTTC; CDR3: CASSSPGQGRSYEQYF
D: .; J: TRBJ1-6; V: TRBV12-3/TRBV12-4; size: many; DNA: TGTGCCAGCAGGGACGACATGAGGGGAGATAATTCACCCCTCCACTTT; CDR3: CASRDDMRGDNSPLHF
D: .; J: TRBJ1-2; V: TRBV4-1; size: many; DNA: TGCGCCAGCAGCCAAGGTGCGGACGCCTATGGCTACACCTTC; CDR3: CASSQGADAYGYTF
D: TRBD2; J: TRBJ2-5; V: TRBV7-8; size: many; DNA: TGTGCCAGCAGACTAGCGGGGGACCAAGAGACCCAGTACTTC; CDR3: CASRLAGDQETQYF
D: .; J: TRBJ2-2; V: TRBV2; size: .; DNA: TGTGCCAGCAGTGAGTTTCCGGACACCGGGGAGCTGTTTTTT; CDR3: CASSEFPDTGELFF
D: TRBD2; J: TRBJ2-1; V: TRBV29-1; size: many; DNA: TGCAGCCTTGAATCATCCGGGAGGGCCTACAATGAGCAGTTCTTC; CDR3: CSLESSGRAYNEQFF
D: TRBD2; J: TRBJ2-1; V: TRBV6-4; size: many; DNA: TGTGCCAGCAGTGATACGCTAGCGGGTCCTTACAATGAGCAGTTCTTC; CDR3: CASSDTLAGPYNEQFF
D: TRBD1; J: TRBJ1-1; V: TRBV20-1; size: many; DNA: TGCAGTGCTGCCGGGACAGGGTGGGGTTGGACTGAAGCTTTCTTT; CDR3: CSAAGTGWGWTEAFF
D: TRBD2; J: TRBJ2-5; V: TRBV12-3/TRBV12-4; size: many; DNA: TGTGCCAGCAGCCGAGGGACTAGCGTAGAGACCCAGTACTTC; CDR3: CASSRGTSVETQYF
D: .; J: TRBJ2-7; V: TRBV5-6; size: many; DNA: TGTGCCAGCAGCTTGGGAATCTTGCTGGGCTACGAGCAGTACTTC; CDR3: CASSLGILLGYEQYF
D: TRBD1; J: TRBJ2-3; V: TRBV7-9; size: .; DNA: TGTGCCAGCAGCTTGGGGACAGGGGCCGGGGGAGATACGCAGTATTTT; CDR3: CASSLGTGAGGDTQYF
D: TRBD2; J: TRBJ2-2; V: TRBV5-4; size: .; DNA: TGTGCCAGCAGCTTTGGCGTCTTACTACAGGAGTCCCGAAGCGGGGAGAACACCGGGGAGCTGTTTTTT; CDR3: CASSFGVLLQESRSGENTGELFF
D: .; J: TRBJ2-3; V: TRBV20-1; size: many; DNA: TGCAGTGCCCCGTGGGCGGGAGTGGGCACAGGGGAGTATTTT; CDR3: CSAPWAGVGTGEYF
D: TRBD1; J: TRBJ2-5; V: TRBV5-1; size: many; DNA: TGCGCCAGCAGCCGCCGGGACAGGGTTCAAGAGACCCAGTACTTC; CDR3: CASSRRDRVQETQYF
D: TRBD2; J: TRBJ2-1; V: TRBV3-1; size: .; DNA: TGTGCCTCCTGCCAAAGAGGTAGCGGGGGACCTTACAATGAGCAGTTCTTC; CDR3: CASCQRGSGGPYNEQFF
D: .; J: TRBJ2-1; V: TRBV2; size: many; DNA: TGTGCCAGCAGTGAACGGGATTATGAGCAGTTCTTC; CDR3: CASSERDYEQFF
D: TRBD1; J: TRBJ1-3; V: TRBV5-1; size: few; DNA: TGCGCCAGCAGCTTGGGCCCGGGACAGGGTTCTGGAAACACCATATATTTT; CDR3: CASSLGPGQGSGNTIYF
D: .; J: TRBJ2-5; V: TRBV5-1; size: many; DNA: TGCGCCAGCAGTCTCGCGGGGTTAAGTGAGGAGACCCAGTACTTC; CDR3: CASSLAGLSEETQYF
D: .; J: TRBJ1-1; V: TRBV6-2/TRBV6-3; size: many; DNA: TGTGCCAGCAGGAAAACAGGGACGGATGAAGCTTTCTTT; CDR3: CASRKTGTDEAFF
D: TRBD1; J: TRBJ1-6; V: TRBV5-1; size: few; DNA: TGCGCCAGCAGCTCCGAGGGGGCCCTCTTGAACTCACCCCTCCACTTT; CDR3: CASSSEGALLNSPLHF
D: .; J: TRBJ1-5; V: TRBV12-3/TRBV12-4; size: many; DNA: TGTGCCAGCAGTTTAGAGGCGATAATCGGCAGCCATCAGCCCCAGCATTTT; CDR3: CASSLEAIIGSHQPQHF
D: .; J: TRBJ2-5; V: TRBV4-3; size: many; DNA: TGCGCCAGCAGCCAAGGGGCTTACCAAGAGACCCAGTACTTC; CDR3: CASSQGAYQETQYF
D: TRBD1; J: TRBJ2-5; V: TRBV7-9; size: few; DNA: TGTGCCAGCAGCCACCGGGACAGCCTGTTTAAGACCCAGTACTTC; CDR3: CASSHRDSLFKTQYF
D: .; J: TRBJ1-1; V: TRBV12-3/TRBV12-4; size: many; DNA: TGTGCCAGCAGTTCTACGGGGGTTGAAGCTTTCTTT; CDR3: CASSSTGVEAFF
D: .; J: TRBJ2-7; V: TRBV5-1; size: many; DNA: TGCGCCACCCGCCGGGACCCAGCCTACTACGAGCAGTACTTC; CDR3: CATRRDPAYYEQYF
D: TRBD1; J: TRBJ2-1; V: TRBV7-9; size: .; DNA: TGTGCCAGCAGCCCTATCCCTAGGACAGGGGGCGCCGGCAATGAGCAGTTCTTC; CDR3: CASSPIPRTGGAGNEQFF
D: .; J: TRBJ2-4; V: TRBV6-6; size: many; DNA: TGTGCCAGCAGCTCCGACAGAAACATTCAGTACTTC; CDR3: CASSSDRNIQYF
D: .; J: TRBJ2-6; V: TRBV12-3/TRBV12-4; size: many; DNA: TGTGCCAGCAGTCCGCCGGCGGGGGCCAACGTCCTGACTTTC; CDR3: CASSPPAGANVLTF
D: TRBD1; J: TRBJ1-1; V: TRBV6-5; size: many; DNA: TGTGCCAGCAGGACCATTACAGGGGGTACTGAAGCTTTCTTT; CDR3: CASRTITGGTEAFF
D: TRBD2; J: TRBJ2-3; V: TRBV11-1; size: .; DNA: TGTGCCAGCAGCTTCGGGACTAGCGGCGGCACAGATACGCAGTATTTT; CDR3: CASSFGTSGGTDTQYF
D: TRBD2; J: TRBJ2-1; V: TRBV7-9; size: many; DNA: TGTGCCAGCAGCCGTAGCGGGAGGCCGGATGAGCAGTTCTTC; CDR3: CASSRSGRPDEQFF
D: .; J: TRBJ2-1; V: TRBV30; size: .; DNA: TGTGCCTGGAGTGTTGGGAGCTACAATGAGCAGTTCTTC; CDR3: CAWSVGSYNEQFF
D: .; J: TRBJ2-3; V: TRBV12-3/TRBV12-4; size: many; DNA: TGTGCCAGCAGTTTGTCGGGATCCCATACAGATACGCAGTATTTT; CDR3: CASSLSGSHTDTQYF
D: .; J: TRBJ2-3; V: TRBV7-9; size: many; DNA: TGTGCCAGCGGTCGACAGGGCACAGATACGCAGTATTTT; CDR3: CASGRQGTDTQYF